Sequencing of this T cell receptor (beta chain) was carried out in a study of graft-versus-host responses after intestinal transplantation (dated by TCRdb to 2020 to 2022). In the study overall: Multivisceral, liver-intestinal, or isolated intestinal transplants were received by the recipients. All recipients received anti-thymocyte globulin induction followed by maintenance tacrolimus and steroids for about three years. After intestinal transplantation, graft-versus-host and host-versus-graft alloreactive T cell clones in the graft, circulation and bone marrow were tracked using bulk TCR-beta CDR3 sequencing. To identify alloreactive clones, pre-transplant mixed lymphocyte reaction products were sequenced and compared with unstimulated pre-transplant donor and recipient T cells. A cohort of 24 intestinal transplant recipients, including one retransplant, was enrolled, and a few patients lacking pretransplant specimens were excluded. Donor T cell macrochimerism was defined as a peak of at least 4% donor T cells among recipient peripheral blood mononuclear cells. Instead of going to the commercial service, samples from a few later patients were sequenced in-house on an Illumina MiSeq and processed with MiXCR. General conclusions and limits of the study: GvH clones were detected in recipient bone marrow, and some of these GvH clones were observed earlier in ileal mucosa or blood, consistent with an intestinal mucosal origin. Early after transplant, peak levels of circulating GvH clones were associated with declines in HvG clones. The conclusions were limited by the relatively low number and heterogeneity of the intestinal transplant patients. In patients with donor T cell macrochimerism, the allografts had high GvH to HvG T cell clonal ratios.

This clone occurred a few times. The antigen it recognizes is unknown. Nothing much larger sits one base from this clone, and base qualities are not available. V gives up 3 bases and J gives up 5 bases, and the segment between their germline ends measures 10 bases. Counted from cysteine to phenylalanine, this CDR3 has 13 amino acids. The entry retains the CDR3 DNA only, 39 bases that are in frame from base 1. Based on the germline V gene (reference sequence), the CDR1 and CDR2 sequences are LNHDA and SQIVND. Receptor amplification or capture employed the immunoSEQ multiplex PCR assay. For most patients, genomic DNA was isolated with the Qiagen DNeasy Blood and Tissue Kit and sent frozen to Adaptive Biotechnologies for TCR sequencing. For most patients, high-throughput TCR-beta CDR3 sequencing of genomic DNA was performed by Adaptive Biotechnologies. On the study's bioinformatics: Adaptive's ImmunoSEQ software was the source of the TCR sequencing data for 18 patients, while three other patients were processed with MiXCR and VDJtools. CD4 versus CD8 sorting errors were corrected by removing sequences found in both subsets at a frequency ratio below 5:1. CDR3 nucleotide sequences shared by donor and recipient were removed because the origin of these sequences could not be assigned. To be classed as alloreactive, a clone needed at least 2-fold expansion over unstimulated cells and a minimum CFSE-low frequency of 0.002% (template counts) or 0.001% (read counts). Mappable clones were those detected in sequenced pre-transplant spleen, lymph node, or MLR CFSE-low populations of the donor or recipient. The cumulative frequency of alloreactive clones was calculated as a percentage of all sequences, weighted by copy number. TCRdb carries this immuneACCESS record with in-frame sequences only. Its versions omit some clonotypes, under half of them owing to an unresolved V gene in the studies checked, with the rest unexplained. V, J and clone size were drawn from that table, and D and trimming were deduced from the DNA. The sample includes 120,000 or so clones, with about 94% observed a single time. The biggest ten clones account for roughly 0.5% of the sample.

Read against the paper, the sample's time point label means: cells obtained before transplantation from donor or recipient. CD3+CD4+ and CD3+CD8+ populations were FACS-sorted from unstimulated pre-transplant donor and recipient cells taken from spleen or lymph nodes. The sequence links TRBV19 to TRBJ1-2, and perhaps TRBD1 as D gene, on 5 matching bases. This clonotype originated in a human donor who received an intestinal transplant. The specimen was unstimulated CD8+ T cells sorted from spleen or lymph node cells, collected before intestinal transplant. For the CDR3, the sequence is CASSIGAGYGYTF. The nucleotide sequence reads as follows: TGTGCCAGTAGTATCGGGGCCGGGTATGGCTACACCTTC.